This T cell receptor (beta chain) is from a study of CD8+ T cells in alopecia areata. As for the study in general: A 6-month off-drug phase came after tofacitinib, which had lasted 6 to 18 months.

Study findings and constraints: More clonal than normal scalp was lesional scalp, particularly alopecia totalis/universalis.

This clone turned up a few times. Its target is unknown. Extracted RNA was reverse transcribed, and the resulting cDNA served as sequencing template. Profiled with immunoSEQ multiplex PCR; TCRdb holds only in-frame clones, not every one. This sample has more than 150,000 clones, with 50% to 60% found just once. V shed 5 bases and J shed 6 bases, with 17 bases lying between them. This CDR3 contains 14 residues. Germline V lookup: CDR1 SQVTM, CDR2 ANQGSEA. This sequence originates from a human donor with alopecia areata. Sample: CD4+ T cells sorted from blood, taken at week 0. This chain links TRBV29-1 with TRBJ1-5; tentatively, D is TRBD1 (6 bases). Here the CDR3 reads CSVKNTGLAQPQHF. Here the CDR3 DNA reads TGCAGCGTTAAAAACACAGGGCTGGCTCAGCCCCAGCATTTT.